A selection of T cell receptor beta chains follows, all from one sample in a study of T cells in Graves' hyperthyroidism and ophthalmopathy. TCRdb redid the calling of the multiplex PCR reads with MiXCR, one entry per CDR3 protein. The sample has about 570,000 distinct CDR3 sequences, about 45% seen once. The specimen sequenced was peripheral blood or thyroid tissue (not recorded which). The origin of the receptors is an adult woman with Graves' disease, either hyperthyroidism or ophthalmopathy (not recorded which). CDR3s include the opening cysteine and the closing phenylalanine or tryptophan.

V gene	CDR3 protein
TRBV7-2	CASTEITGELFF
TRBV5-1	CASSFLQGRGETQYF
TRBV15	CASLGDGQETQYF
TRBV20-1	CSAKPSGANVLTF
TRBV6-6	CASIPGLQETQYF
TRBV7-9	CASSLQGQGNGYTF
TRBV19	CASSIVSRGMATQHF
TRBV19	CASKRTGELSPLHF
TRBV24-1	CATSDLVGGRETQYF
TRBV20-1	CSARVGVNNSPLHF
TRBV15	CATSSPRGRVYEQYF
TRBV20-1	CSASLFDLGETQYF
TRBV29-1	CSVAGAVYEQYF